The clone carrying this T cell receptor beta chain has just a few counts. The antigen remains undetermined. The ends were cut back, 3 bases at V and 5 bases at J, with 14 bases in the middle. Germline assignment: CDR1 SGHAT and CDR2 FQDESV (reference sequence). The CDR3 consists of 16 residues. TCRdb re-analysed the reads in MiXCR, keeping a single row per CDR3 protein. This sample has roughly 65,000 distinct CDR3 sequences, with about 48% found just once. This sample was taken from a study of type 1 regulatory T cells. The receptor's source is a human donor in good health. Sequencing used cultured non-Tr1 T cells, either the whole culture or a sorted T cell fraction (not recorded which). V usage is TRBV11-1 and J usage is TRBJ1-6, with D tentatively TRBD1 (5 bases). CDR3 in DNA: TGTGCCAGCAGCTTGGGACCCGCCTCGAATAATTCACCCCTCCACTTT. As protein: CASSLGPASNNSPLHF.